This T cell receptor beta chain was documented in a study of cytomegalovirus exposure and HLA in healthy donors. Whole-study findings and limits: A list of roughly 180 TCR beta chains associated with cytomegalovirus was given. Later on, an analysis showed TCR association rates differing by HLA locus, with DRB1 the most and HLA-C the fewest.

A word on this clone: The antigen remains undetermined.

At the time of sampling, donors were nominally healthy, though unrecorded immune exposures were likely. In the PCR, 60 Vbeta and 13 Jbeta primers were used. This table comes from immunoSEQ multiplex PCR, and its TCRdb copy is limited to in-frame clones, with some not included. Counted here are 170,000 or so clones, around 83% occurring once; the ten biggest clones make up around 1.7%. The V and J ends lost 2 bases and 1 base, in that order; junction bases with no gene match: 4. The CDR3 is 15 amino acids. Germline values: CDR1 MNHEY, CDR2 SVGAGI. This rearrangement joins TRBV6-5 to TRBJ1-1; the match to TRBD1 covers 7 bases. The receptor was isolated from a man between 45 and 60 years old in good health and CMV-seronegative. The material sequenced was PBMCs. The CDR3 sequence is CASSYADRANTEAFF. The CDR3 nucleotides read TGTGCCAGCAGTTACGCTGACAGGGCGAACACTGAAGCTTTCTTT.